One T cell receptor (beta chain) is described in this entry. Its antigen remains unknown. One end of the junction fails to match germline, which may point to a read error. This entry belongs to a study of T cell repertoires in cytomegalovirus infection. Study as a whole: From public TCR beta signatures came an indication of both CMV infection and matching HLA type.

TCRdb called the reads again in MiXCR, with one record for every CDR3 protein. The repertoire holds roughly 920,000 distinct CDR3 sequences, with roughly 30% as singletons. Broader study findings: The ex vivo response showed dominance by HLA-C-restricted CMV-specific TCR beta clonotypes. The cumulative frequency of public TCR beta families identified carriers of CMV plus the relevant HLA.

This CDR3 has 12 amino acids. Per germline, CDR1 SGDLS and CDR2 YYNGEE. The TCR was taken from a human donor in good health (CMV status not recorded). Some clones in this sample may be carry-over from other donors' samples. Material: cultured CD8+ T cells from PBMCs, obtained from culture after CMV antigen stimulation. The chain recombines TRBV9 with TRBJ2-3; no firm D call. The DNA for the CDR3 is TGTGCCAGCAGCGTAGGCACAGATATGCAGTATTTT. This codes for CASSVGTDMQYF.